This passage covers 20 T cell receptor beta chains from one sample sequenced in a study of shared clonotypes between healthy human individuals. Here immunoSEQ multiplex PCR was the method, and the copy in TCRdb shows in-frame clones only, minus some. The table shows some 1,100,000 clones, with around 78% occurring only once. Input material: memory CD4+ T cells from PBMCs. Stated subset: CD45RA-negative fraction. The receptors shown here come from a man between 18 and 35 years old in good health. Some clones in this sample may be carry-over from other donors' samples.

The chain employs TRBV5-1 and TRBJ1-1; unclear D gene. Germline loops: CDR1 SGHRS, CDR2 YFSETQ. The germline V and J ends were trimmed by 0 bases and 0 bases, with 12 bases remaining between them. The CDR3 totals 16 residues. The CDR3 nucleotides are TGCGCCAGCAGCTTGGGCGTCAGTCCAATGAACACTGAAGCTTTCTTT. This sequence encodes CASSLGVSPMNTEAFF.

This clone has only a few counts. Other DNA variants within this sample encode the same CDR3. V gene TRBV4-2 combines with J gene TRBJ2-7; D remains ambiguous. Trimming cost V 0 bases and J 1 base, with 10 bases left between them. In germline, CDR1 is LGHNA, CDR2 YNFKEQ. This CDR3 comprises 15 residues. For the CDR3, the DNA is TGTGCCAGCAGCCAAGAAGGAGATGTATCCTACGAGCAGTACTTC. This encodes CASSQEGDVSYEQYF.

In its sample, this clone was seen once. Other DNA sequences in this sample translate to the same CDR3. The chain joins TRBV2 to TRBJ2-1, with TRBD1 matching 7 bases. V gave up 4 bases and J gave up 3 bases; unmatched junction bases: 0. In germline, CDR1 is SNHLY, CDR2 FYNNEI. This CDR3 is built from 13 residues. The CDR3 DNA follows: TGTGCCAGCAGTGGGGACAGCTACAATGAGCAGTTCTTC. This translates into CASSGDSYNEQFF.

V usage is TRBV6-6 and J usage is TRBJ1-4; no reliable D call. V was pared by 5 bases and J by 5 bases, with 15 bases between. The germline V gene encodes CDR1 MNHNY and CDR2 SVGAGI (reference sequence). The length of the CDR3 is 15 residues. CDR3 sequence (DNA): TGTGCCAGCAGTCCCTCGGCGGCGAGAAATGAAAAACTGTTTTTT. It translates to CASSPSAARNEKLFF.

This chain joins TRBV7-8 and TRBJ2-4; the D gene is possibly TRBD1 (5 bases). Trimming stripped 1 base from V and 1 base from J, with 14 bases between. The CDR3 extends over 17 amino acids. CDR1 and CDR2 (germline): SGHVS, FQNEAQ. DNA for the CDR3: TGTGCCAGCAGCTTAGGTCCCAGGGAAGGGGCCAAAAACATTCAGTACTTC. Translated: CASSLGPREGAKNIQYF.

This chain joins TRBV4-1 and TRBJ1-6, with 7 bases that match TRBD1. The length of the CDR3 is 17 residues. The V and J ends lost 4 bases and 3 bases, in that order; junction bases with no gene match: 9. Germline V CDR1 and CDR2: MGHRA, YSYEKL. The DNA of the CDR3 is TGCGCCAGCAGCCGACCACCGGGACAGAACTATAATTCACCCCTCCACTTT. It codes for CASSRPPGQNYNSPLHF.

This clone turned up a few times. The V call is TRBV10-2, the J call TRBJ2-7; D is undetermined. The germline CDR1 and CDR2 sequences are WSHSY and SAAADI. CDR3 length: 11 residues. V was trimmed by 7 bases and J by 6 bases, leaving 10 bases between them. CDR3 DNA: TGCGCCAGCACCGCTAGGGCCGAGCAGTACTTC. Amino acids: CASTARAEQYF.

The chain links TRBV28 to TRBJ1-3; maybe TRBD1 (6 bases). Trimming removed 4 bases at V and 6 bases at J, with 10 bases between. The CDR3 runs to 13 residues. The germline V gene has CDR1 MDHEN and CDR2 SYDVKM. CDR3 residues: CASSSPGANTIYF. The CDR3 region has the DNA TGTGCCAGCAGTTCCCCAGGGGCAAACACCATATATTTT.

V and J are TRBV6-6 and TRBJ2-1, with D hard to call. V was cut by 3 bases and J by 8 bases, with 5 bases left in between. CDR3 length: 11 residues. Per germline, CDR1 MNHNY and CDR2 SVGAGI (reference sequence). CDR3 nucleotide sequence: TGTGCCAGCAGTTATAACGATGAGCAGTTCTTC. Its protein product is CASSYNDEQFF.

The chain uses TRBV9 and TRBJ2-3; the match to TRBD2 covers 11 bases. The CDR3 contains 16 residues. Germline V gene data show CDR1 as SGDLS and CDR2 as YYNGEE. The junction had 5 bases not matched to a gene; V was cut back by 0 bases and J by 5 bases. This chain's CDR3 is CASSVAGTSGRDTQYF. The CDR3 DNA reads as TGTGCCAGCAGCGTAGCGGGGACTAGCGGAAGAGATACGCAGTATTTT.

The chain recombines TRBV9 with TRBJ2-3, with TRBD2 identical over 13 bases. V trimming: 2 bases; J trimming: 3 bases; junction bases outside the gene matches: 6. Germline V lookup: CDR1 SGDLS, CDR2 YYNGEE. The CDR3 covers 17 residues. The CDR3 region has the DNA TGTGCCAGCAGCGTGGAAGGACTAGCGGGAGCGACAGATACGCAGTATTTT. Its protein is CASSVEGLAGATDTQYF.

This chain uses TRBV11-2 with TRBJ1-1; D is unclear. This CDR3 comprises 14 residues. Germline V lookup: CDR1 SGHAT, CDR2 FQNNGV. The V and J ends lost 3 bases and 2 bases respectively, with 10 bases between them. Written as DNA, the CDR3 is TGTGCCAGCAGCTTTTCAATCCCCAACACTGAAGCTTTCTTT. Protein sequence: CASSFSIPNTEAFF. The complete variable domain, with remaining parts taken from reference TRBV11-2 and TRBJ1-1, reads EAGVAQSPRYKIIEKRQSVAFWCNPISGHATLYWYQQILGQGPKLLIQFQNNGVVDDSQLPKDRFSAERLKGVDSTLKIQPAKLEDSAVYLCASSFSIPNTEAFFGQGTRLTVV.

The chain joins TRBV30 to TRBJ1-6; possibly TRBD1 for D (6 bases). Trimming removed 2 bases at V and 2 bases at J, with 10 bases between. From germline, CDR1 is GTSNPN and CDR2 SVGIG (reference sequence). CDR3 length equals 15 residues. The CDR3 nucleotides are TGTGCCTGGAGTAGCCGGACAGCCTATAATTCACCCCTCCACTTT. Translation: CAWSSRTAYNSPLHF.

The V gene is TRBV2, the J gene TRBJ2-7; the match to TRBD1 covers 9 bases. Unmatched junction bases numbered 12, after V lost 10 bases and J lost 5 bases. The CDR3 loop spans 14 amino acids. Germline lookup yields CDR1 SNHLY and CDR2 FYNNEI. The CDR3 region has the DNA TGTGCCACCAAACCCGGGACAGGGTACCACGAGCAGTACTTC. Amino acids: CATKPGTGYHEQYF. The full variable domain, in which reference TRBV2 and TRBJ2-7 provide the parts outside the CDR3, is EPEVTQTPSHQVTQMGQEVILRCVPISNHLYFYWYRQILGQKVEFLVSFYNNEISEKSEIFDDQFSVERPDGSNFTLKIRSTKLEDSAMYFCATKPGTGYHEQYFGPGTRLTVT.

The V and J genes are TRBV10-2 and TRBJ1-5; TRBD1 agrees at 8 bases. The CDR3 consists of 14 residues. Germline CDR1 is WSHSY and CDR2 is SAAADI. The trim removed 6 bases at V and 4 bases at J, leaving 5 bases unmatched. CDR3: CASSDGQGNQPQHF. In DNA, the CDR3 is TGCGCCAGCAGCGACGGACAGGGTAATCAGCCCCAGCATTTT.

Turning to this clone: The same CDR3 also results from other DNA sequences found in this sample. V is TRBV30 and J is TRBJ2-3; D is ambiguous. Germline CDR1 and CDR2: GTSNPN and SVGIG (reference sequence). The CDR3 sequence is 11 residues long. Trimming left V 0 bases short and J 4 bases short, with 2 bases between. The CDR3 protein is CAWSVPDTQYF. As DNA, the CDR3 is TGTGCCTGGAGTGTACCAGATACGCAGTATTTT.

This clone was counted between two and nine times. The V gene is TRBV7-6, the J gene TRBJ1-1; no clear D. The V and J ends lost 2 bases and 0 bases respectively, with 10 bases between them. The CDR3 is made up of 15 amino acids. Germline CDR1 is SGHVS and CDR2 is FNYEAQ. Here the CDR3 DNA reads TGTGCCAGCAGCTTATTGGGCAGTCTGAACACTGAAGCTTTCTTT. Translating gives CASSLLGSLNTEAFF.

The CDR3 is CASSQGVQDTQYF. In nucleotides, the CDR3 is TGCGCCAGCAGCCAGGGGGTTCAAGATACGCAGTATTTT. V gene TRBV4-3 combines with J gene TRBJ2-3, with D possibly being TRBD1 or TRBD2 (5 bases each). V lost 3 bases, J lost 5 bases, and 9 bases lay in between. The CDR3 extends over 13 amino acids. Germline V gene data show CDR1 as LGHNA and CDR2 as YSLEER.

The chain joins TRBV2 to TRBJ1-2, with no clear D. Trimming removed 2 bases from V and 2 bases from J, with 9 bases in between. The CDR3 sequence is 14 residues long. In germline, CDR1 is SNHLY, CDR2 FYNNEI. CDR3 region: CASSEKGGNYGYTF. Here the CDR3 DNA reads TGTGCCAGCAGTGAAAAGGGCGGGAACTATGGCTACACCTTC.

V gene TRBV5-1 combines with J gene TRBJ1-2; D call uncertain. The CDR3 spans 14 residues. The germline V gene has CDR1 SGHRS and CDR2 YFSETQ. V was trimmed by 4 bases and J by 3 bases, leaving 13 bases between them. CDR3 nucleotide sequence: TGCGCCAGCAGCCCGGACTCCGCGGACTATGGCTACACCTTC. It yields the protein CASSPDSADYGYTF.